The subject of this entry is one TCR beta chain. There is no known antigen for this receptor. At one boundary the junction diverges from the germline segment, which might be a read error. Libraries were built with multiplex PCR. Reads for this sample came from an Illumina HiSeq 2500. TCRbeta libraries were constructed through three rounds of nested PCR with primers (Table S4) according to protocols adapted from ARM-PCR. Before sequencing, PCR products in the 200-500 bp range were cut out of the gel and cleaned up using the QIAquick gel extraction kit. As for how the authors treated the data: Reads were cleaned using Trimmomatic, were merged into complete CDR3 sequences using FLASH, and were assigned to V(D)J germline segments using MiTCR. Clonal diversity was calculated as the inverse Simpson's index using VDJtools. In-frame sequences without a premature stop codon were defined as productive reads. In TCRdb, the public reads were trimmed at Q25 with fastp and aligned with MiXCR, with productive beta chains retained. Rows matching on CDR3 protein sequence are summarized as one entry with the most common DNA and genes. The V and J calls were not made by the authors but by TCRdb's processing. This sample comprises about 70,000 distinct CDR3 sequences, around three quarters of them detected only once. Clones ranked in the top ten supply roughly 27% of the sample.

This entry is derived from a study of tumor and adjacent non-tumor tissue in lung cancer (dated by TCRdb to the late 2010s). For context, the study as a whole: Of the cohort, about 11 patients had adenocarcinoma, 2 had squamous cell carcinoma and 1 had small cell lung cancer. The 15 enrolled patients, of whom roughly 10 were men and 5 were women, were aged about 30 to 80 years and were diagnosed with TNM stage I to III disease. Sequencing produced 100 million to 150 million productive TCRbeta reads in total, an average of around 4.2 million reads per sample. The study compared bulk TCRbeta repertoires between lung tumor tissue and matched distant non-tumor lung tissue from around 16 lung cancer patients. Approximately 31 paired specimens, one tumor and one normal lung sample per patient, were profiled by TCRbeta CDR3 sequencing. General conclusions and limits of the study: Because peripheral blood was not sequenced, blood TCRbeta repertoires in the lung cancer patients of the study were not examined. TCR diversity was significantly higher in younger patients, and greater tumor TCR diversity was associated with shorter overall survival and shorter disease-free survival. In normal lung, the top 100 clones accounted for a significantly larger cumulative share of the repertoire than in tumor tissue. The methods do not name the sequencing platform or mention unique molecular identifiers. Tumor tissue showed significantly higher TCR diversity (inverse Simpson) than normal lung tissue, at around 450 vs 150 (P = 0.0075, Mann-Whitney U test). With only roughly 15 patients in the cohort, the authors noted that larger samples and more detailed clinical data are needed.

RNA was isolated from bulk unsorted tissue, and RNA quality was assessed with a NanoDrop ND-1000 and an Agilent 2100. All donors had newly diagnosed lung cancer, had not received prior chemotherapy, and were admitted for thoracic surgery in China between August and November 2014. Patients who had received previous radiotherapy or chemotherapy, or who had another concurrent cancer, were excluded from the study. Pieces of surgical tissue measuring about 1-2.1 cm3 were kept in RNAlater solution and stored at -80 degrees C until use. From cysteine to phenylalanine, the CDR3 is 18 amino acids long. Only CDR3 DNA remains: 54 bases, in frame from the first base. Sequences MDHEN (CDR1) and SYDVKM (CDR2) are obtained from the germline V gene.

This sequence originates from a man aged 60 to 69 with non-small cell lung cancer. Sequenced material: lung tumor tissue. Recombination joined TRBV28 with TRBJ2-3; 14 bases in the middle match TRBD2. The DNA is TGTGCCAGCAGAATGGGACTAGCGGGAGAATGGGGCACAGATATGCAGTATTTT. Translated, it gives CASRMGLAGEWGTDMQYF.